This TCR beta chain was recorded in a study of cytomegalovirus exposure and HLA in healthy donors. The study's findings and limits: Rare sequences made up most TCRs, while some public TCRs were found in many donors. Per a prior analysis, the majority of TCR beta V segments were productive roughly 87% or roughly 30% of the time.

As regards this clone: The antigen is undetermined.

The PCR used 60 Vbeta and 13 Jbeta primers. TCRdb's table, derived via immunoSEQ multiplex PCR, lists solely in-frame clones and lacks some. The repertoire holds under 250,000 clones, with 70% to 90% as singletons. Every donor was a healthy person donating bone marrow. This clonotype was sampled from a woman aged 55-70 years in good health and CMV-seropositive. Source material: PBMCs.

CDR3 bases: TGTGCCAGCAACATCAACCTAGGCCCCTACGAGCAGTACTTC. Translated, it gives CASNINLGPYEQYF. The rearrangement joins TRBV6-1 to TRBJ2-7, with D unresolved. The length of the CDR3 is 14 residues. Looked up from germline, CDR1 is MNHNS and CDR2 is SASEGT. Trimming pared 7 bases from V and 2 bases from J, leaving 15 bases between.